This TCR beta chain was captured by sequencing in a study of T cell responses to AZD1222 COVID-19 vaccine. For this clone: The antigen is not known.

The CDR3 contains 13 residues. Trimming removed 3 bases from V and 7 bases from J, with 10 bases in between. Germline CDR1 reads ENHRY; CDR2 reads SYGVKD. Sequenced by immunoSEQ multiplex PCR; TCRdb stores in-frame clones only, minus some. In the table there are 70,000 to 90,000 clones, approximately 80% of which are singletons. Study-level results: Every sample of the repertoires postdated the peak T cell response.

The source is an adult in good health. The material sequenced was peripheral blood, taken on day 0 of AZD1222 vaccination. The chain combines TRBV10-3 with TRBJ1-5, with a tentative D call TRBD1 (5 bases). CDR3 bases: TGTGCCATCAGTGAAAAGGACAAACAGCCCCAGCATTTT. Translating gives CAISEKDKQPQHF.